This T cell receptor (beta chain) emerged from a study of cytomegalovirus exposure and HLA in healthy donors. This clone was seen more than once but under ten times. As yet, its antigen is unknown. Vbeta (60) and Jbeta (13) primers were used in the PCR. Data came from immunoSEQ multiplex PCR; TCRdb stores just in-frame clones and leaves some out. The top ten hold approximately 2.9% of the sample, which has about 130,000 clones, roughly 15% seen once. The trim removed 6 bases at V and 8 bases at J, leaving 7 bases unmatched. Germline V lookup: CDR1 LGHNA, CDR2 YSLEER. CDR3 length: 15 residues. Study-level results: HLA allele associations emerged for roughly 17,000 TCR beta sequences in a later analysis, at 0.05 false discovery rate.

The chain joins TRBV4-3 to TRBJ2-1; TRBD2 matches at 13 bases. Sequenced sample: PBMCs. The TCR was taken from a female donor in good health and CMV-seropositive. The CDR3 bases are TGCGCCAGCAGTCTAACTAGCGGGGGGGCCCATGAGCAGTTCTTC. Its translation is CASSLTSGGAHEQFF.